The source of this TCR beta chain is a study of T cell responses to AZD1222 COVID-19 vaccine. In germline, CDR1 is SGHAT, CDR2 FQNNGV. With 5 bases removed from V and 2 bases from J, the gap between germline ends came to 13 bases. This CDR3 spans 14 amino acids. The repertoire was sequenced with immunoSEQ multiplex PCR; TCRdb's copy has only in-frame clones and lacks some. The sample records 200,000 to 250,000 clones, less than 95% being singletons. Regarding this clone: Its specificity is not known.

Findings of the study overall: Donors were largely white British and mainly female; clonal diversity was possibly underestimated.

The gene calls are TRBV11-2 and TRBJ2-7; tentative D call: TRBD2 (5 bases). The sequences come from peripheral blood, collected 28 days after the second dose of the MenACWY control vaccine. This receptor was taken from an adult who received the MenACWY meningococcal vaccine as a control. Here the CDR3 reads CASSPEAGAYEQYF. CDR3 nucleotides: TGTGCCAGCAGCCCCGAGGCCGGGGCCTACGAGCAGTACTTC.